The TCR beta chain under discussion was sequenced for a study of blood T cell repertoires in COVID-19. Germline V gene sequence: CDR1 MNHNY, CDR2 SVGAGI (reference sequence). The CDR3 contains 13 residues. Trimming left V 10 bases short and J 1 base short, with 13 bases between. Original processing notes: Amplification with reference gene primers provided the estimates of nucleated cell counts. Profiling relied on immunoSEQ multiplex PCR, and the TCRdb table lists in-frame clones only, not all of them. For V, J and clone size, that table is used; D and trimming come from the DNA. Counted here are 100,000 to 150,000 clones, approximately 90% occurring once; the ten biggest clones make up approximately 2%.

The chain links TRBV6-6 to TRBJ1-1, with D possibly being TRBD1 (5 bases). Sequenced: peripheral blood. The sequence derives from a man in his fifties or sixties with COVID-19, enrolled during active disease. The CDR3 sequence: CATKGLTNTEAFF. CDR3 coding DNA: TGTGCCACTAAGGGGCTGACGAACACTGAAGCTTTCTTT.